One sample yielded the 23 T cell receptor beta chains listed below, sequenced in a study of regulatory T cells in long-lasting Graves disease. This sample's time point: newly diagnosed GD, antithyroid drugs for less than 3 months. Researchers made the TCR library from RNA that was extracted from PBMCs. According to the study, TCR beta libraries were built with iRepertoire HTBI primers and CDR3-region Arm-PCR. TCRdb called the multiplex PCR reads again in MiXCR, with one record for every CDR3 protein. This sample yields 400,000 to 500,000 distinct CDR3 sequences, of which about 15% are seen a single time; approximately 15% belongs to the top ten. The same data also contributed to another study, on T cells in Graves' hyperthyroidism and ophthalmopathy.

The sample here was peripheral blood mononuclear cells (PBMCs), taken at new diagnosis, from a patient treated with antithyroid drugs. These receptors were obtained from a woman between 25 and 40 years old with Graves disease.

There are a few counts of this clonotype. This chain uses TRBV9 with TRBJ2-3, with 9 positions matching TRBD2. The CDR3 extends over 18 amino acids. Germline-derived CDR1 and CDR2 are SGDLS and YYNGEE. With V trimmed by 4 bases and J by 6 bases, 18 bases remained unmatched. The CDR3 DNA follows: TGTGCCAGCAGCCCCAGGGGAGGCGGGAGGGCCAGGACCGATACGCAGTATTTT. Translation: CASSPRGGGRARTDTQYF.

This clonotype was counted a few times. V and J are TRBV5-1 and TRBJ2-1, with D perhaps TRBD1 (5 bases). The CDR3 is 15 amino acids. Trimming took off 0 bases at V and 5 bases at J, with 12 bases between the two ends. CDR1 and CDR2 (germline): SGHRS, YFSETQ. CDR3 protein: CASSLGGLVNNEQFF. DNA for the CDR3: TGCGCCAGCAGCTTGGGGGGCCTCGTAAACAATGAGCAGTTCTTC.

The J gene is TRBJ1-2, the V gene TRBV24-1; TRBD1 aligns across 8 bases. The CDR3 runs to 14 residues. The germline V gene encodes CDR1 KGHDR and CDR2 SFDVKD. Losses at the gene ends were 7 bases for V and 0 bases for J; bases not matched to a gene: 3. The CDR3 DNA follows: TGTGCCACCAGGGGACAGGAGCCTAACTATGGCTACACCTTC. Its translation is CATRGQEPNYGYTF.

In this sample, this clonotype turned up many times. The chain carries TRBV5-1 and TRBJ2-7; no definite D call. Trimming pared 0 bases from V and 3 bases from J, leaving 7 bases between. The CDR3 extends over 13 amino acids. Germline values: CDR1 SGHRS, CDR2 YFSETQ. The DNA for the CDR3 is TGCGCCAGCAGCTTGGCACAATACTACGAGCAGTACTTC. Its translation is CASSLAQYYEQYF.

V usage is TRBV6-1 and J usage is TRBJ2-7; TRBD1 matches 9 bases. The J segment lost 1 base and the V segment lost 5 bases, leaving 9 bases of the junction unmatched. This CDR3 comprises 16 residues. Germline V gene sequence: CDR1 MNHNS, CDR2 SASEGT. Here the CDR3 reads CASSPPPGQGSYEQYF. CDR3 nucleotide sequence: TGTGCCAGCAGTCCGCCCCCGGGACAGGGATCCTACGAGCAGTACTTC.

This clonotype was seen only a few times. The gene calls are TRBV19 and TRBJ2-4, with TRBD2 identical over 13 bases. With 2 bases clipped from V and 6 bases from J, the junction kept 7 bases outside the gene matches. The CDR3 extends over 17 amino acids. CDR1 and CDR2 from the germline V gene are LNHDA and SQIVND (reference sequence). The CDR3 coding sequence is TGTGCCAGTAGTATACTAGGACTAGCGGGAGTATTAAACATTCAGTACTTC. Amino acid sequence: CASSILGLAGVLNIQYF.

This clonotype was counted only a few times. The chain employs TRBV6-1 and TRBJ2-2, with 11 bases matching TRBD2. CDR3 length equals 15 residues. V dropped 5 bases and J dropped 6; count of bases not matched to a gene: 5. Germline loops: CDR1 MNHNS, CDR2 SASEGT. CDR3 protein: CASSLLAGVAGELFF. The CDR3 DNA sequence: TGTGCCAGCAGTCTACTAGCGGGAGTCGCCGGGGAGCTGTTTTTT.

This clonotype has ten or more counts. This chain joins TRBV24-1 and TRBJ2-3; D is ambiguous. CDR1 and CDR2 (germline): KGHDR, SFDVKD. Deletions cut 3 bases from V and 3 bases from J, with 15 bases between. The CDR3 loop spans 16 amino acids. CDR3 nucleotide sequence: TGTGCCACCAGTGATCCCGGTACCGATGGTACAGATACGCAGTATTTT. It specifies CATSDPGTDGTDTQYF.

The chain is built from TRBV19 and TRBJ2-1, with D perhaps given as TRBD1 or TRBD2 (5 bases each). Germline loops: CDR1 LNHDA, CDR2 SQIVND (reference sequence). Trimming pared 5 bases from V and 0 bases from J, leaving 14 bases between. The CDR3 is made up of 16 amino acids. CDR3 protein: CASSAMAGSSYNEQFF. CDR3 bases: TGTGCCAGTAGTGCCATGGCAGGGAGCTCCTACAATGAGCAGTTCTTC.

In its sample, this clonotype was seen many times. The chain recombines TRBV20-1 with TRBJ1-3; the D is unclear. Trimming stripped 4 bases from V and 1 base from J, with 11 bases between. CDR1 is DFQATT and CDR2 is SNEGSKA in the germline V gene (reference sequence). The CDR3 extends over 14 amino acids. The CDR3 sequence: CSAIGRDSGNTIYF. The CDR3 DNA is TGCAGTGCTATCGGGAGGGATTCTGGAAACACCATATATTTT.

Ten or more counts support this clonotype. V gene TRBV7-9 combines with J gene TRBJ2-2; tentative D call: TRBD1 (5 bases). V lost 2 bases and J lost 2, with 18 bases in between. Germline CDR1 SEHNR, CDR2 FQNEAQ (reference sequence). The CDR3 consists of 18 residues. The DNA for the CDR3 is TGTGCCAGCAGCTTACGAATGTCGCAGGGTGCCAACACCGGGGAGCTGTTTTTT. Residues: CASSLRMSQGANTGELFF.

In this sample, this clonotype turned up many times. In nucleotides, the CDR3 is TGTGCCAGCAGCTTCCGGACTAGCGGGATCTACGAGCAGTACTTC. This translates into CASSFRTSGIYEQYF. The chain carries TRBV7-2 and TRBJ2-7; 12 bases are a match to TRBD2. J gave up 3 bases and V 3 bases, and 3 bases lay outside the gene matches. The CDR3 extends over 15 amino acids. CDR1 and CDR2 (germline): SGHTA, FQGNSA.

At least ten counts were recorded for this clonotype. The V gene is TRBV20-1, the J gene TRBJ2-7; TRBD1 agrees at 9 bases. The CDR3 loop spans 14 amino acids. The germline gives CDR1 DFQATT, CDR2 SNEGSKA (reference sequence). Germline trimming cut 1 base from V and 5 bases from J; bases unmatched to any gene: 6. The CDR3 region has the DNA TGCAGTGCTAGAGTCCGGGACAGGGTCCACGAGCAGTACTTC. Encoded protein: CSARVRDRVHEQYF.

The chain recombines TRBV20-1 with TRBJ2-3; 11 nucleotides align to TRBD2. CDR1 and CDR2 from the germline V gene are DFQATT and SNEGSKA (reference sequence). The CDR3 extends over 16 amino acids. V lost 0 bases to trimming and J lost 4 bases; unmatched junction nucleotides: 6. The CDR3 DNA is TGCAGTGCTAGAGACCTACTAGCGGGAGCTCCAGATACGCAGTATTTT. It specifies CSARDLLAGAPDTQYF.

J is TRBJ2-3 and V is TRBV10-3; D is unclear. This CDR3 is 17 amino acids long. Germline V gives CDR1 ENHRY, CDR2 SYGVKD. V dropped 6 bases and J dropped 0 bases, with 19 bases sitting between them. For the CDR3, the DNA is TGTGCCATCAGGGGAAAAGGTGACTCCCTAAGCACAGATACGCAGTATTTT. This sequence encodes CAIRGKGDSLSTDTQYF.

This clonotype was observed a handful of times. Germline is not matched at one junction end, which may reflect a read error. V usage is TRBV5-1 and J usage is TRBJ2-7, with a tentative D call TRBD2 (6 bases). CDR1 SGHRS and CDR2 YFSETQ come from the germline V gene. The CDR3 runs 13 residues. The CDR3 DNA sequence: TGCGCCAGCAGCTTGGCCGGGTACGGCGGGATATGGTTC. Protein: CASSLAGYGGIWF.

This clonotype was seen at least ten times. The CDR3, as DNA: TGCAGTGCTAGAGATCTTCGTGCAACTAATGAAAAACTGTTTTTT. It yields the protein CSARDLRATNEKLFF. The rearrangement uses TRBV20-1 and TRBJ1-4; no reliable D call. Germline CDR1 DFQATT, CDR2 SNEGSKA (reference sequence). The CDR3 is made up of 15 amino acids. V shed 0 bases and J shed 0 bases, with 8 bases lying between them.

This chain uses TRBV9 with TRBJ2-3; TRBD2 is a possible D gene (5 bases). This CDR3 is built from 15 residues. Germline values: CDR1 SGDLS, CDR2 YYNGEE. The germline V and J ends were trimmed by 2 bases and 0 bases, with 10 bases remaining between them. The CDR3: CASSVGGYSTDTQYF. As DNA, the CDR3 is TGTGCCAGCAGCGTCGGCGGGTATAGCACAGATACGCAGTATTTT.

The genes are TRBV12-5 and TRBJ2-2; unclear D gene. V lost 4 bases, J lost 4 bases, and 10 bases lay in between. The CDR3 is 14 residues long. In germline, CDR1 is LGHNT, CDR2 FRNRAP. CDR3 protein: CASGSPTATGELFF. The CDR3, as DNA: TGTGCTAGTGGTTCGCCGACGGCCACCGGGGAGCTGTTTTTT.

Ten or more counts support this clonotype. The rearrangement uses TRBV12-3 or TRBV12-4 and TRBJ2-7, with D perhaps TRBD2 (5 bases). Between the trimmed V and J ends, which lost 3 bases and 7 bases, there was a span of 16 bases. The CDR3 extends over 14 amino acids. The CDR3 loop is CASSFTSPGNEQYF. CDR3 DNA sequence: TGTGCCAGCAGTTTCACTAGTCCGGGTAATGAGCAGTACTTC.

V is TRBV6-1 and J is TRBJ2-1; 12 bases fit TRBD2. Trimming removed 7 bases from V and 8 bases from J; junction bases left unmatched: 9. Germline V lookup: CDR1 MNHNS, CDR2 SASEGT. This CDR3 comprises 15 residues. CDR3 in amino acids: CASTLTSGSTYEQFF. Written as DNA, the CDR3 is TGTGCCAGCACCTTGACTAGCGGGAGTACTTATGAGCAGTTCTTC.

This clonotype was observed at least ten times. The chain is built from TRBV6-2 or TRBV6-3 and TRBJ2-3; D could derive from TRBD1 or TRBD2 (5 bases each). The CDR3 covers 17 residues. Germline loops: CDR1 MNHEY, CDR2 SVGEGT. The V end lost 5 bases, the J end lost 0 bases, and 18 bases lay between the germline ends. CDR3 DNA sequence: TGTGCCAGCAGTGAAAAAGGGACCAGACTTAGCACAGATACGCAGTATTTT. Its protein product is CASSEKGTRLSTDTQYF.

The chain uses TRBV9 and TRBJ1-1, with 8 bases that match TRBD1. Trimming at V came to 2 bases and at J to 3 bases, leaving 6 bases not matched to a gene. The CDR3 consists of 15 residues. Germline V CDR1 and CDR2: SGDLS, YYNGEE. DNA for the CDR3: TGTGCCAGCAGCGTTGACAGGGGTCCGTACACTGAAGCTTTCTTT. Translated, it gives CASSVDRGPYTEAFF.